These 19 T cell receptor beta chains were all obtained from the same sample, sequenced in a study of T cells in localized non-small cell lung cancer. This table comes from immunoSEQ multiplex PCR, and its TCRdb copy is limited to in-frame clones, with some not included. The table records 45,000 to 65,000 clones, around nine tenths of them present only once. Here the sequenced sample was peripheral blood, taken before any cancer treatment. The receptors were sampled from a man between 40 and 70 years old with stage I squamous cell lung carcinoma.

This chain joins TRBV11-3 and TRBJ2-1, with D uncertain. The CDR3 is made up of 14 amino acids. V lost 6 bases and J 0 bases, leaving 9 bases between the germline ends. CDR1 is SGHNT and CDR2 is YENEEA in the germline V gene. The CDR3 nucleotides are TGTGCCAGCAGTTCTAGAGGCTCCTACAATGAGCAGTTCTTC. Its translation is CASSSRGSYNEQFF.

CDR3 in DNA: TGTGCCACCAGCAGTAGAGCAGGGATCGAAAAACTGTTTTTT. Amino acids: CATSSRAGIEKLFF. The V gene is TRBV15, the J gene TRBJ1-4; tentative D call: TRBD1 (5 bases). Per germline, CDR1 LNHNV and CDR2 YYDKDF (reference sequence). The CDR3 runs 14 residues. Trimming shortened V by 3 bases and J by 8 bases, and 13 bases separated the two germline ends. Looking up the rest from reference TRBV15 and TRBJ1-4 gives the full variable domain: DAMVIQNPRYQVTQFGKPVTLSCSQTLNHNVMYWYQQKSSQAPKLLFHYYDKDFNNEADTPDNFQSRRPNTSFCFLDIRSPGLGDTAMYLCATSSRAGIEKLFFGSGTQLSVL.

The CDR3 reads CASSGQGYIQYF. The CDR3 DNA reads TGTGCCAGTTCGGGACAGGGGTACATTCAGTACTTC. V usage is TRBV11-2 and J usage is TRBJ2-4; 10 nucleotides match TRBD1. CDR3 length: 12 residues. Trimming at V came to 9 bases and at J to 8 bases, leaving 4 bases not matched to a gene. Germline assignment: CDR1 SGHAT and CDR2 FQNNGV.

J is TRBJ1-2 and V is TRBV5-4, with D hard to call. Trimming cost V 3 bases and J 4 bases, with 13 bases left between them. CDR1 is SGHNT and CDR2 is YYREEE in the germline V gene (reference sequence). The CDR3 consists of 14 residues. CDR3 coding DNA: TGTGCCAGCAGCTCTAAGGATGATCGCTATGGCTACACCTTC. Its protein is CASSSKDDRYGYTF.

This clone occurred a few times. The chain couples TRBV19 to TRBJ1-5, with D uncertain. Trimming left V 3 bases short and J 0 bases short, with 9 bases between. This CDR3 has 15 residues. Germline CDR1 reads LNHDA; CDR2 reads SQIVND (reference sequence). The CDR3 spells CASSIPRVSNQPQHF. DNA for the CDR3: TGTGCCAGTAGTATCCCTAGGGTTAGCAATCAGCCCCAGCATTTT.

The chain has TRBV4-2 and TRBJ2-2, with 13 nucleotides matching TRBD2. The CDR3 length is 19 residues. Trimming removed 0 bases from V and 4 bases from J; junction bases left unmatched: 8. Germline V gene lookup returns CDR1 LGHNA and CDR2 YNFKEQ. CDR3 in DNA: TGTGCCAGCAGCCAAGATCCAGGACTAGCGGGAGCGGGCACCGGGGAGCTGTTTTTT. Translating it yields CASSQDPGLAGAGTGELFF.

The genes are TRBV30 and TRBJ2-1; D gene uncertain. V gave up 2 bases and J gave up 8 bases, with 13 bases separating them. Germline V gives CDR1 GTSNPN, CDR2 SVGIG (reference sequence). This CDR3 comprises 13 residues. The CDR3 loop is CAWSPAHSDEQFF. The CDR3 region has the DNA TGTGCCTGGAGTCCCGCCCACTCGGATGAGCAGTTCTTC.

The gene calls are TRBV11-3 and TRBJ2-2, with TRBD1 matching 8 bases. CDR1 SGHNT and CDR2 YENEEA come from the germline V gene. V lost 5 bases to trimming and J lost 8 bases; unmatched junction nucleotides: 10. The CDR3 length is 15 residues. The CDR3 loop is CASSPRTGRTGELFF. The DNA for the CDR3 is TGTGCCAGCAGCCCGAGGACAGGGAGGACGGGGGAGCTGTTTTTT.

V and J are TRBV5-1 and TRBJ2-3; 9 positions match TRBD2. Losses at the gene ends were 1 base for V and 0 bases for J; bases not matched to a gene: 15. Germline V gene data show CDR1 as SGHRS and CDR2 as YFSETQ. The CDR3 consists of 20 residues. The CDR3 loop is CASSLKPGASGKTSTDTQYF. CDR3 bases: TGCGCCAGCAGCTTGAAGCCCGGAGCTAGCGGGAAAACTAGCACAGATACGCAGTATTTT.

V is TRBV7-3 and J is TRBJ2-1, with TRBD2 matching over 9 bases. Trimming removed 2 bases from V and 6 bases from J; junction bases left unmatched: 8. The CDR3 extends over 16 amino acids. Germline assignment: CDR1 SGHTA and CDR2 FQGTGA. The CDR3 region is CASSLEGLAYGNEQFF. Written as DNA, the CDR3 is TGTGCCAGCAGCTTAGAGGGACTAGCCTACGGCAATGAGCAGTTCTTC.

V and J are TRBV7-2 and TRBJ2-1, with a possible D match to TRBD1 (7 bases). Germline V lookup: CDR1 SGHTA, CDR2 FQGNSA. Trimming cost V 4 bases and J 12 bases, with 13 bases left between them. CDR3 length equals 12 residues. CDR3 DNA: TGTGCCAGCAGCTACCGACAGGGAGGGCAGTTCTTC. This translates into CASSYRQGGQFF. Full variable domain (remainder filled in from reference TRBV7-2 and TRBJ2-1): GAGVSQSPSNKVTEKGKDVELRCDPISGHTALYWYRQSLGQGLEFLIYFQGNSAPDKSGLPSDRFSAERTGGSVSTLTIQRTQQEDSAVYLCASSYRQGGQFFGPGTRLTVL.

The chain uses TRBV19 and TRBJ2-6, with no clear D. The CDR3 length is 14 residues. CDR1 and CDR2 from the germline V gene are LNHDA and SQIVND (reference sequence). Trimming pared 6 bases from V and 0 bases from J, leaving 6 bases between. CDR3 sequence: CASRGSSGANVLTF. CDR3 nucleotide sequence: TGTGCCAGTAGGGGTAGCTCTGGGGCCAACGTCCTGACTTTC.

The chain links TRBV7-9 to TRBJ2-7; D tentatively reads TRBD1 or TRBD2 (6 bases each). The germline V gene encodes CDR1 SEHNR and CDR2 FQNEAQ (reference sequence). Trimming left V 8 bases short and J 2 bases short, with 13 bases between. There are 13 residues in the CDR3. The CDR3: CASGGQGPYEQYF. The CDR3 region has the DNA TGTGCCAGCGGGGGGCAGGGCCCCTACGAGCAGTACTTC.

The V call is TRBV28, the J call TRBJ1-3; D remains ambiguous. Germline CDR1 is MDHEN and CDR2 is SYDVKM. V was shortened by 11 bases and J by 2 bases, with 13 bases between the two germline ends. This CDR3 has 13 residues. Here the CDR3 reads CAHGRLAGNTIYF. CDR3 nucleotides: TGTGCCCACGGACGGCTCGCTGGAAACACCATATATTTT. The full variable domain, completed using reference TRBV28 and TRBJ1-3, is DVKVTQSSRYLVKRTGEKVFLECVQDMDHENMFWYRQDPGLGLRLIYFSYDVKMKEKGDIPEGYSVSREKKERFSLILESASTNQTSMYLCAHGRLAGNTIYFGEGSWLTVV.

CDR3 protein: CASSLTGSIYSYEQYF. CDR3 nucleotide sequence: TGCGCCAGCAGCTTGACAGGATCTATATACTCCTACGAGCAGTACTTC. The V gene is TRBV5-1, the J gene TRBJ2-7; weak D call: TRBD1 (5 bases). The CDR3 has 16 residues. Germline V gene data show CDR1 as SGHRS and CDR2 as YFSETQ. V was trimmed by 1 base and J by 0 bases, leaving 14 bases between them.

V and J are TRBV7-9 and TRBJ2-5; D is undetermined. CDR1 and CDR2 from the germline V gene are SEHNR and FQNEAQ (reference sequence). The germline V and J ends were trimmed by 5 bases and 4 bases, with 5 bases remaining between them. This CDR3 spans 11 amino acids. The CDR3 is CASSEGETQYF. The CDR3, as DNA: TGTGCCAGCAGCGAAGGAGAGACCCAGTACTTC.

This clone appeared a single time. This chain uses TRBV15 with TRBJ2-1; 9 nucleotides line up with TRBD1. The V gene end was trimmed by 0 bases and the J gene end by 8 bases; junction bases not matched to a gene: 5. Germline lookup yields CDR1 LNHNV and CDR2 YYDKDF (reference sequence). This CDR3 region has 15 residues. DNA of the CDR3: TGTGCCACCAGCAGAGAGGGACAGGGTTTCCATGAGCAGTTCTTC. Its protein is CATSREGQGFHEQFF. The whole variable domain, filled in from reference TRBV15 and TRBJ2-1, reads DAMVIQNPRYQVTQFGKPVTLSCSQTLNHNVMYWYQQKSSQAPKLLFHYYDKDFNNEADTPDNFQSRRPNTSFCFLDIRSPGLGDTAMYLCATSREGQGFHEQFFGPGTRLTVL.

V is TRBV5-4 and J is TRBJ2-6, with D tentatively TRBD1 (5 bases). Germline CDR1 is SGHNT and CDR2 is YYREEE (reference sequence). V lost 0 bases and J lost 1, with 8 bases in between. CDR3 length equals 16 residues. The CDR3 nucleotides read TGTGCCAGCAGCTTGGTAGGGGCGTCTGGGGCCAACGTCCTGACTTTC. Its protein product is CASSLVGASGANVLTF.

The chain joins TRBV19 to TRBJ2-6, with a weak D call TRBD1 (6 bases). This CDR3 has 16 amino acids. Deletions cut 4 bases from V and 1 base from J, with 11 bases between. Germline V gene data show CDR1 as LNHDA and CDR2 as SQIVND (reference sequence). The CDR3 reads CASSTRQDSGANVLTF. As DNA, the CDR3 is TGTGCCAGTAGTACCAGACAGGATTCTGGGGCCAACGTCCTGACTTTC.